This section outlines one TCR beta chain sequence together with its context. Its antigen remains unidentified. The sample comes from a study of T-cell reconstitution after alpha-beta-depleted transplantation in children. Findings of the study overall: After one year, T-cell counts and TCRbeta diversity mostly came from new T cells. Expanded clones from the graft, numbering several hundred, reportedly supplied alpha-beta T cells about two months after transplant. From surviving recipient T cells and thymic progenitors came the high day-60 TCRbeta diversity observed in some patients.

V was trimmed by 4 bases and J by 4 bases, leaving 18 bases between them. Looked up from germline, CDR1 is LNHDA and CDR2 is SQIVND (reference sequence). This CDR3 has 16 residues. Preparation of the TCRbeta library involved a method that used unique molecular identifiers. TCRdb reprocessed the PCR reads with MiXCR, giving one entry per CDR3 protein. The table shows under 850,000 distinct CDR3 sequences, with around 12% occurring only once. Here the sequenced sample was PBMCs, taken before TCRalphabeta/CD19-depleted stem cell transplant. The clonotype comes from a girl aged 2-10 years with congenital amegakaryocytic thrombocytopenia, due to receive a stem cell transplant. The V call is TRBV19, the J call TRBJ2-3, with D perhaps being TRBD1 or TRBD2 (5 bases each). The chain's CDR3 is CASSTPGRRAADTQYF. Written as DNA, the CDR3 is TGTGCCAGTAGTACCCCGGGACGCCGTGCCGCAGATACGCAGTATTTT.